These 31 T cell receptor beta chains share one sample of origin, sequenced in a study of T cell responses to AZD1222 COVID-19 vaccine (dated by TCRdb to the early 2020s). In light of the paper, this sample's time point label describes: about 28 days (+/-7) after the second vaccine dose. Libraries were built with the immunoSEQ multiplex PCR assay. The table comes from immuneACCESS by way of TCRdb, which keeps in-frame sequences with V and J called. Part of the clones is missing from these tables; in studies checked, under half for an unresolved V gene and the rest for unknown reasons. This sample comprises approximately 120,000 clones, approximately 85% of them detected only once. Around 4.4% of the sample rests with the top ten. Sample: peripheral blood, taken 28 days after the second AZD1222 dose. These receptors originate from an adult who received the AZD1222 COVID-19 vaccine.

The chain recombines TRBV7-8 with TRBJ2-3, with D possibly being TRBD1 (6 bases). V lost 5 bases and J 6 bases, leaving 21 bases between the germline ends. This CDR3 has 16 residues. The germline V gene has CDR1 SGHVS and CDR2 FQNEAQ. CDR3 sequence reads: CASSPASGASGDTQYF. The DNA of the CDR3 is TGTGCCAGCAGCCCCGCCTCAGGGGCCTCTGGCGATACGCAGTATTTT. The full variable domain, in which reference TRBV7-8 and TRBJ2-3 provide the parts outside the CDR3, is GAGVSQSPRYKVAKRGQDVALRCDPISGHVSLFWYQQALGQGPEFLTYFQNEAQLDKSGLPSDRFFAERPEGSVSTLKIQRTQQEDSAVYLCASSPASGASGDTQYFGPGTRLTVL.

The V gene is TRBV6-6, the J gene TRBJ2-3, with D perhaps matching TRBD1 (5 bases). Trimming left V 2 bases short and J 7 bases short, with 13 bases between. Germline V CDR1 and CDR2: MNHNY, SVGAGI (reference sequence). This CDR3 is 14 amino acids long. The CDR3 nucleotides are TGTGCCAGCAGTTACGCCAGACAGCAGTATACGCAGTATTTT. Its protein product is CASSYARQQYTQYF.

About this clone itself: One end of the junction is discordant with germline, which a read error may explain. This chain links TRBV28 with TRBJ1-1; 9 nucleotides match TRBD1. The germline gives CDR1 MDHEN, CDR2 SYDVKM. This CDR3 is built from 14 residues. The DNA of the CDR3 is TGTGCCAGCAGCTCAGGACAGGGGAACGCTGAAGCTTTCTTT. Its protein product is CASSSGQGNAEAFF.

The CDR3 coding sequence is TGTGCCAGCAGCTTAGGAGGGTACGGACCGAGCTCCTACAATGAGCAGTTCTTC. Translation gives CASSLGGYGPSSYNEQFF. The chain employs TRBV5-4 and TRBJ2-1; tentative D call: TRBD2 (6 bases). The CDR3 covers 18 residues. Germline-derived CDR1 and CDR2 are SGHNT and YYREEE (reference sequence). The ends were cut back, 2 bases at V and 0 bases at J, with 18 bases in the middle.

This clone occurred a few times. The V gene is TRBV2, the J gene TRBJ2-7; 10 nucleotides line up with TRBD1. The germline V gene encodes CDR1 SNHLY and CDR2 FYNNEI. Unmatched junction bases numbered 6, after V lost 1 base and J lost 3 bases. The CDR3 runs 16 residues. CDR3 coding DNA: TGTGCCAGCAGTGAAGATTTAGGGACAGGGGACTACGAGCAGTACTTC. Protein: CASSEDLGTGDYEQYF.

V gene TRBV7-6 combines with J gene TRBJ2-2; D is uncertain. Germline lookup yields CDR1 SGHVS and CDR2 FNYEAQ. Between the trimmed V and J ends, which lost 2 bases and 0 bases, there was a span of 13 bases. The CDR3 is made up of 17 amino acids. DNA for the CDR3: TGTGCCAGCAGCTTACTAGGGCTAGGGCCGAACACCGGGGAGCTGTTTTTT. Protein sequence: CASSLLGLGPNTGELFF. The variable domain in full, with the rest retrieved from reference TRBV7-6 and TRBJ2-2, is GAGVSQSPRYKVTKRGQDVALRCDPISGHVSLYWYRQALGQGPEFLTYFNYEAQQDKSGLPNDRFSAERPEGSISTLTIQRTEQRDSAMYRCASSLLGLGPNTGELFFGEGSRLTVL.

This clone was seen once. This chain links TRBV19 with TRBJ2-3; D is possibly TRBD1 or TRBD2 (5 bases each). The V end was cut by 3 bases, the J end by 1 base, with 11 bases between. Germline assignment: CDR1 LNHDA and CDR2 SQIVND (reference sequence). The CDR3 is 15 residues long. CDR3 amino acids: CASSMVGDRTDTQYF. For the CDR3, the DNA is TGTGCCAGTAGTATGGTGGGGGACCGCACAGATACGCAGTATTTT.

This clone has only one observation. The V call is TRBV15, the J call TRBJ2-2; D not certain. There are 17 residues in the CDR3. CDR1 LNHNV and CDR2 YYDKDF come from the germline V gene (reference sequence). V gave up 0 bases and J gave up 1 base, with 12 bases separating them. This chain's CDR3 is CATSRDKRTLNTGELFF. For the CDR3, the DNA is TGTGCCACCAGCAGAGATAAAAGAACGCTGAACACCGGGGAGCTGTTTTTT.

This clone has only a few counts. CDR3 residues: CASSPALGVPSGYTF. The CDR3 nucleotides are TGTGCCAGCAGCCCGGCGCTCGGGGTACCAAGTGGCTACACCTTC. The chain has TRBV3-1 (or the pseudogene TRBV3-2) and TRBJ1-2; D gene ambiguous. CDR1 LGHDT and CDR2 YNNKEL come from the germline V gene (reference sequence). V lost 4 bases and J 7 bases, leaving 19 bases between the germline ends. The CDR3 contains 15 residues.

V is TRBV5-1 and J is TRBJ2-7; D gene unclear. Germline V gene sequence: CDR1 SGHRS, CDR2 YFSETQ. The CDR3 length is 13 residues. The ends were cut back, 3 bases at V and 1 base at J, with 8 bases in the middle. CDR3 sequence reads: CASSWRQSYEQYF. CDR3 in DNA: TGCGCCAGCAGCTGGAGACAATCCTACGAGCAGTACTTC. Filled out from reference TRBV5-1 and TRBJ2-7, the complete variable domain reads KAGVTQTPRYLIKTRGQQVTLSCSPISGHRSVSWYQQTPGQGLQFLFEYFSETQRNKGNFPGRFSGRQFSNSRSEMNVSTLELGDSALYLCASSWRQSYEQYFGPGTRLTVT.

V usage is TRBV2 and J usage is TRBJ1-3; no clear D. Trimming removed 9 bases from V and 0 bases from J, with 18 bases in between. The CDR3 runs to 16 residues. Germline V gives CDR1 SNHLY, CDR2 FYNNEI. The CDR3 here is CARTILRGGSGNTIYF. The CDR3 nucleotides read TGTGCCAGAACAATACTACGCGGCGGCTCTGGAAACACCATATATTTT.

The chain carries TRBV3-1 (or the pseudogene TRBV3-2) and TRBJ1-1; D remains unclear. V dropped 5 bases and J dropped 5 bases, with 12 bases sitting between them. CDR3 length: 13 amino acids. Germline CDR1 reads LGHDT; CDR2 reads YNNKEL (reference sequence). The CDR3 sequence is CASSFERETEAFF. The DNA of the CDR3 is TGTGCCAGCAGCTTCGAAAGAGAAACTGAAGCTTTCTTT.

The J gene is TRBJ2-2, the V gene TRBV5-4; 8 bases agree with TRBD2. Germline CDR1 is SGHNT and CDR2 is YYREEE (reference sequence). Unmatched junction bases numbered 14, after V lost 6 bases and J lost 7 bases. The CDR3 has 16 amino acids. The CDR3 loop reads CASNVYGGALFGELFF. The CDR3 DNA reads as TGTGCCAGCAACGTGTACGGGGGGGCTTTATTCGGGGAGCTGTTTTTT.

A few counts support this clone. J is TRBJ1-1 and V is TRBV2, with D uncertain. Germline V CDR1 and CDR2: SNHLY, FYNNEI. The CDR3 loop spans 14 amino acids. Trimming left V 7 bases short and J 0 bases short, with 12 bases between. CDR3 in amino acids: CASTLRYLNTEAFF. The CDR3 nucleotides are TGTGCCAGCACCTTGCGCTATTTGAACACTGAAGCTTTCTTT.

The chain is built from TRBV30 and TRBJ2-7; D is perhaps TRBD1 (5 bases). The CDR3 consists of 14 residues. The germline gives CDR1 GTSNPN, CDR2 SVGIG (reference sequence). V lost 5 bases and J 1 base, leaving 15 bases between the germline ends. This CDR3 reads CAWSKGFGSYEQYF. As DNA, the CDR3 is TGTGCCTGGTCTAAGGGGTTTGGGTCCTACGAGCAGTACTTC. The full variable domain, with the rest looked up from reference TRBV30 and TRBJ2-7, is SQTIHQWPATLVQPVGSPLSLECTVEGTSNPNLYWYRQAAGRGLQLLFYSVGIGQISSEVPQNLSASRPQDRQFILSSKKLLLSDSGFYLCAWSKGFGSYEQYFGPGTRLTVT.

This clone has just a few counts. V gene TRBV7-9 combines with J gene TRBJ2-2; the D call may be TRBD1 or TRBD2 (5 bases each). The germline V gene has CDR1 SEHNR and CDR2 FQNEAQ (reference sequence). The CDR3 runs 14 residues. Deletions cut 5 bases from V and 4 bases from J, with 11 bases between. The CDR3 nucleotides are TGTGCCAGCAGCGACGGGGCTGGCACCGGGGAGCTGTTTTTT. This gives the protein CASSDGAGTGELFF.

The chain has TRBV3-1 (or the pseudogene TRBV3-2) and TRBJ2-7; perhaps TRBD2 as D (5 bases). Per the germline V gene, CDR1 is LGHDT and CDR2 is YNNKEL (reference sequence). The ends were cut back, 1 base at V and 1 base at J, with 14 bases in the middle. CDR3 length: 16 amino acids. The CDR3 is CASSQAGAVESYEQYF. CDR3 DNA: TGTGCCAGCAGCCAAGCTGGAGCGGTAGAGTCCTACGAGCAGTACTTC.

CDR3 DNA sequence: TGTGCCAGCAGCTTAGTAAAGGAGACTGAAGCTTTCTTT. This translates into CASSLVKETEAFF. The chain combines TRBV11-3 with TRBJ1-1; D gene unclear. The CDR3 spans 13 residues. Looked up from germline, CDR1 is SGHNT and CDR2 is YENEEA. The ends were cut back, 1 base at V and 5 bases at J, with 8 bases in the middle. Drawing the rest from reference TRBV11-3 and TRBJ1-1, the complete variable domain is EAGVVQSPRYKIIEKKQPVAFWCNPISGHNTLYWYLQNLGQGPELLIRYENEEAVDDSQLPKDRFSAERLKGVDSTLKIQPAELGDSAVYLCASSLVKETEAFFGQGTRLTVV.

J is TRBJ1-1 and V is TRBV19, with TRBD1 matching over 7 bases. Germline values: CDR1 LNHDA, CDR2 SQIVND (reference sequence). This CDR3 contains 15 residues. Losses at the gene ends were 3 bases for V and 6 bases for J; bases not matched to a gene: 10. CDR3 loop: CASSIQGQIVPEAFF. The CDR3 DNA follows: TGTGCCAGTAGTATCCAGGGACAGATAGTACCTGAAGCTTTCTTT.

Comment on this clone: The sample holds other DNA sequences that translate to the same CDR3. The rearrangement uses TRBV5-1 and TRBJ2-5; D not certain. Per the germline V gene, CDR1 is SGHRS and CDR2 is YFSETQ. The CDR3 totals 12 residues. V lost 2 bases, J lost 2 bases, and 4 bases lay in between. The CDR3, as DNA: TGCGCCAGCAGCTTCGAGCAAGAGACCCAGTACTTC. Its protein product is CASSFEQETQYF.

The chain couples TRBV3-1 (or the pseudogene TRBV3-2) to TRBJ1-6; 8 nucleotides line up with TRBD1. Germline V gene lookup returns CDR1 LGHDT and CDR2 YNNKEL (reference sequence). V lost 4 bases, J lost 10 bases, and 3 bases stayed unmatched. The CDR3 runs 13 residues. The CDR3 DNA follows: TGTGCCAGCAGCCCAGGGGGCGAATCACCCCTCCACTTT. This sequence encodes CASSPGGESPLHF.

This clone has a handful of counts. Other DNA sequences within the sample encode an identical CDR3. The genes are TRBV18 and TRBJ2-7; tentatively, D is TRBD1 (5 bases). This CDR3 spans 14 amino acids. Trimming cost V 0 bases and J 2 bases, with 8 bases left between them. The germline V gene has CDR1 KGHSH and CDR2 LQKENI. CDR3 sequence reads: CASSPPGQTYEQYF. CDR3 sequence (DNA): TGTGCCAGCTCACCACCGGGGCAAACCTACGAGCAGTACTTC.

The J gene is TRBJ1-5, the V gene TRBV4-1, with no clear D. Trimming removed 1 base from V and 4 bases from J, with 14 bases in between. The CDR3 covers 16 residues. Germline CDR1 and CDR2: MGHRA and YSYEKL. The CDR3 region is CASSQVGDARNQPQHF. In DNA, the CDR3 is TGCGCCAGCAGCCAAGTCGGGGATGCTCGGAATCAGCCCCAGCATTTT.

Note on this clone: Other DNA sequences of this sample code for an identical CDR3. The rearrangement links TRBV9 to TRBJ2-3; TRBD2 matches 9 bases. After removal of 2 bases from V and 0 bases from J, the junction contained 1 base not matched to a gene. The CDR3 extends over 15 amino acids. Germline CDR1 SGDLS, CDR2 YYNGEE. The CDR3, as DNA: TGTGCCAGCAGCGTGAGCGGGGGGAGCACAGATACGCAGTATTTT. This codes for CASSVSGGSTDTQYF.

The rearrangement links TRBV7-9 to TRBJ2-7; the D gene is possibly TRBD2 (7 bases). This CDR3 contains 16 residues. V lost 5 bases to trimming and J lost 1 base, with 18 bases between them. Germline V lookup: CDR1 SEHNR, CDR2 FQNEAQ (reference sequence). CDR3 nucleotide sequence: TGTGCCAGCAGCAAAGTTGGTCGGGGGGCGTCCTACGAGCAGTACTTC. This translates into CASSKVGRGASYEQYF. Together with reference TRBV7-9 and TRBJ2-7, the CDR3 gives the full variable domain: DTGVSQNPRHKITKRGQNVTFRCDPISEHNRLYWYRQTLGQGPEFLTYFQNEAQLEKSRLLSDRFSAERPKGSFSTLEIQRTEQGDSAMYLCASSKVGRGASYEQYFGPGTRLTVT.

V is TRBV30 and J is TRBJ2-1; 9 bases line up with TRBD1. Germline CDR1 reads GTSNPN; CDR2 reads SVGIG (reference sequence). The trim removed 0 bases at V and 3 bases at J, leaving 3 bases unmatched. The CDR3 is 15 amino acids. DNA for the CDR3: TGTGCCTGGAGTGTCAGGACAGGGGTCTACAATGAGCAGTTCTTC. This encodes CAWSVRTGVYNEQFF. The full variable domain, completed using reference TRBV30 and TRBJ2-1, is SQTIHQWPATLVQPVGSPLSLECTVEGTSNPNLYWYRQAAGRGLQLLFYSVGIGQISSEVPQNLSASRPQDRQFILSSKKLLLSDSGFYLCAWSVRTGVYNEQFFGPGTRLTVL.

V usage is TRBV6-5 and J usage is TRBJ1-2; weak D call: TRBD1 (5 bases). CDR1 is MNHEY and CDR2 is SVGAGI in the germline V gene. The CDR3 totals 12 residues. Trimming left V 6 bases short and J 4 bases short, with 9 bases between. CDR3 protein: CASSSDTYGYTF. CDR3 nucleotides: TGTGCCAGCAGCTCGGACACCTATGGCTACACCTTC.

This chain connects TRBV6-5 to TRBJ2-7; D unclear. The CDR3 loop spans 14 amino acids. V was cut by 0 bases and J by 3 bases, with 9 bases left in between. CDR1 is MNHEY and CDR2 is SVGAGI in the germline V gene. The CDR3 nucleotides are TGTGCCAGCAGTTACTCGTGGCAGGACTACGAGCAGTACTTC. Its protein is CASSYSWQDYEQYF.

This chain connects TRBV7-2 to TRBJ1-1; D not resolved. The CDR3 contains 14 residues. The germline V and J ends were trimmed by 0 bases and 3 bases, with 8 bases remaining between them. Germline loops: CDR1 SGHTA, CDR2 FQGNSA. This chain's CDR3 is CASSLALADTEAFF. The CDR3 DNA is TGTGCCAGCAGCTTAGCGCTGGCGGACACTGAAGCTTTCTTT.

The CDR3 region is CASSLRRGGNQPQHF. The DNA for the CDR3 is TGTGCCAGCAGTTTACGGCGAGGGGGGAATCAGCCCCAGCATTTT. The rearrangement uses TRBV28 and TRBJ1-5; a weak D match, TRBD1 (6 bases). Germline V gene data show CDR1 as MDHEN and CDR2 as SYDVKM. Trimming took 2 bases from V and 4 from J, leaving 12 bases between them. The length of the CDR3 is 15 residues.

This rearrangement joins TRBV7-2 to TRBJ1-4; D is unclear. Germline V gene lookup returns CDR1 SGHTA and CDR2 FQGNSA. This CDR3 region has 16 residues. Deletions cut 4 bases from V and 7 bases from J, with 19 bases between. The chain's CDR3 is CASSSAPTTGGEKLFF. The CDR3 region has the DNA TGTGCCAGCAGCTCAGCACCTACGACGGGAGGTGAAAAACTGTTTTTT.